The 19 T cell receptor beta chains below come from one sample, sequenced in a study of T cell responses to AZD1222 COVID-19 vaccine (dated by TCRdb to 2020 to 2022). Reading the label with the study, this specimen's time point is: about 28 days (+/-7) after the second vaccine dose. The protocol used for the library was the immunoSEQ multiplex PCR assay. TCRdb re-hosts the immuneACCESS table, in-frame sequences only. Its copies lack some clones; in the studies checked, an unresolved V gene accounts for under half of them, and the cause for the rest is not known. The sample table shows approximately 50,000 clones, and 75% to 90% are seen once. The ten largest clones add up to about 7.1% of the sample. The specimen was peripheral blood, collected 28 days after the second AZD1222 dose. The receptors were gathered from an adult who received the AZD1222 COVID-19 vaccine.

J is TRBJ2-2 and V is TRBV4-1, with TRBD2 matching over 10 bases. The CDR3 has 16 residues. Trimming cost V 4 bases and J 4 bases; bases outside gene matches: 6. Germline V gene lookup returns CDR1 MGHRA and CDR2 YSYEKL. CDR3 nucleotide sequence: TGCGCCAGCAGCCCCTCGGGACTAGCGCTCACCGGGGAGCTGTTTTTT. Amino acids: CASSPSGLALTGELFF.

The rearrangement links TRBV5-1 to TRBJ2-1, with 7 bases fitting TRBD1. Germline V gene lookup returns CDR1 SGHRS and CDR2 YFSETQ. The CDR3 length is 15 residues. With V trimmed by 4 bases and J by 0 bases, 4 bases remained unmatched. The CDR3 loop is CASSPRTGSYNEQFF. The CDR3 DNA is TGCGCCAGCAGCCCAAGGACAGGCTCCTACAATGAGCAGTTCTTC.

This clone was counted once. This chain joins TRBV7-9 and TRBJ2-1, with 9 positions matching TRBD2. The V and J ends lost 8 bases and 2 bases, in that order; junction bases with no gene match: 7. The CDR3 is 15 residues long. CDR1 and CDR2 from the germline V gene are SEHNR and FQNEAQ (reference sequence). CDR3 protein: CASGLAGEAYNEQFF. CDR3 DNA: TGTGCCAGCGGATTAGCGGGAGAGGCCTACAATGAGCAGTTCTTC.

This rearrangement joins TRBV28 to TRBJ2-7, with a possible D match to TRBD2 (5 bases). This CDR3 is 13 amino acids long. Germline loops: CDR1 MDHEN, CDR2 SYDVKM. Trimming took 3 bases from V and 4 from J, leaving 10 bases between them. The CDR3 loop reads CASSFWSGYEQYF. Here the CDR3 DNA reads TGTGCCAGCAGTTTTTGGAGCGGTTACGAGCAGTACTTC.

This chain links TRBV19 with TRBJ1-2; D call uncertain. CDR1 and CDR2 (germline): LNHDA, SQIVND (reference sequence). Deletions cut 6 bases from V and 1 base from J, with 12 bases between. CDR3 size: 14 residues. In DNA form, the CDR3 reads TGTGCCAGTAGGAACACGGGCCTTAACTATGGCTACACCTTC. Translated: CASRNTGLNYGYTF.

The count of this clone is one. The chain combines TRBV6-2 or TRBV6-3 with TRBJ1-1; no reliable D call. The CDR3 is 13 residues long. CDR1 is MNHEY and CDR2 is SVGEGT in the germline V gene. V gave up 2 bases and J gave up 10 bases, with 14 bases separating them. CDR3 residues: CASSYTLTAGAFF. In DNA form, the CDR3 reads TGTGCCAGCAGTTACACGTTGACTGCCGGAGCTTTCTTT.

This clone was counted only a few times. Other nucleotide sequences from this sample produce the same CDR3. The gene calls are TRBV13 and TRBJ1-1; D is possibly TRBD1 (6 bases). V was trimmed by 5 bases and J by 1 base, leaving 11 bases between them. This CDR3 contains 14 residues. Germline values: CDR1 PRHDT, CDR2 FYEKMQ (reference sequence). CDR3 residues: CASSPRTANTEAFF. The CDR3 DNA reads TGTGCCAGCAGCCCGAGGACAGCGAACACTGAAGCTTTCTTT.

V gene TRBV28 combines with J gene TRBJ1-6; D might be TRBD1 (6 bases). V was trimmed by 5 bases and J by 7 bases, leaving 12 bases between them. The CDR3 has 14 residues. CDR1 is MDHEN, CDR2 SYDVKM, per germline. CDR3 region: CASSAPGENSPLHF. DNA for the CDR3: TGTGCCAGCAGTGCCCCAGGGGAAAATTCACCCCTCCACTTT.

The rearrangement links TRBV11-3 to TRBJ2-1; D not resolved. The CDR3 runs to 14 residues. Germline CDR1 is SGHNT and CDR2 is YENEEA. Trimming left V 4 bases short and J 3 bases short, with 10 bases between. In DNA form, the CDR3 reads TGTGCCAGCAGCTCCGAGACAAACTACAATGAGCAGTTCTTC. Translating gives CASSSETNYNEQFF.

The chain joins TRBV6-5 to TRBJ2-3, with TRBD2 as a possible D gene (6 bases). V lost 1 base and J lost 4, with 9 bases in between. The germline CDR1 and CDR2 sequences are MNHEY and SVGAGI. The CDR3 has 14 amino acids. CDR3 protein: CASSYYAGPDTQYF. The CDR3 nucleotides are TGTGCCAGCAGTTACTACGCGGGACCAGATACGCAGTATTTT.

This chain connects TRBV28 to TRBJ2-7; TRBD2 is a possible D gene (6 bases). CDR3 length equals 12 residues. V was pared by 6 bases and J by 6 bases, with 12 bases between. Germline V gene sequence: CDR1 MDHEN, CDR2 SYDVKM. The CDR3 sequence: CASRLWGGEQYF. CDR3 in DNA: TGTGCCAGCAGGCTATGGGGAGGCGAGCAGTACTTC.

A single count supports this clone. The chain couples TRBV11-2 to TRBJ2-3; perhaps TRBD1 as D (5 bases). Trimming removed 3 bases from V and 3 bases from J, with 10 bases in between. This CDR3 spans 14 amino acids. Germline CDR1 reads SGHAT; CDR2 reads FQNNGV. The CDR3 here is CASSFGQGTDTQYF. The CDR3 DNA sequence: TGTGCCAGCAGCTTCGGGCAGGGAACAGATACGCAGTATTTT.

The chain is built from TRBV7-9 and TRBJ1-1; D uncertain. The length of the CDR3 is 14 residues. The germline V gene has CDR1 SEHNR and CDR2 FQNEAQ (reference sequence). Trimming removed 0 bases from V and 4 bases from J, with 9 bases in between. This chain's CDR3 is CASSLAPSTTEAFF. The CDR3 nucleotides read TGTGCCAGCAGCTTAGCACCTTCGACCACTGAAGCTTTCTTT.

As DNA, the CDR3 is TGTGCCAGCAGTTTATCGAAACTAGCGGGAGGGTCGATCGAGCAGTACTTC. Translated, it gives CASSLSKLAGGSIEQYF. This chain joins TRBV27 and TRBJ2-7; 13 bases fit TRBD2. V lost 0 bases to trimming and J lost 6 bases; unmatched junction nucleotides: 8. Germline V gene lookup returns CDR1 MNHEY and CDR2 SMNVEV (reference sequence). This CDR3 has 17 residues.

The rearrangement links TRBV6-5 to TRBJ1-5; 8 bases agree with TRBD1. Germline CDR1 reads MNHEY; CDR2 reads SVGAGI. The CDR3 is 15 amino acids. Trimming removed 4 bases from V and 6 bases from J; junction bases left unmatched: 8. The CDR3 nucleotides read TGTGCCAGCAGTTTAGACAGGGGCGGGAGTCAGCCCCAGCATTTT. The encoded protein is CASSLDRGGSQPQHF.

The chain couples TRBV12-3 or TRBV12-4 to TRBJ2-1; 7 positions match TRBD2. V shed 4 bases, J shed 9 bases, and the junction held 0 bases outside the gene matches. This CDR3 contains 11 residues. The CDR3 loop is CASSWGGEQFF. The CDR3 nucleotides read TGTGCCAGCAGTTGGGGGGGTGAGCAGTTCTTC.

The V and J genes are TRBV19 and TRBJ1-5, with D unresolved. V lost 4 bases to trimming and J lost 0 bases, with 10 bases between them. The CDR3 totals 15 residues. Germline V gives CDR1 LNHDA, CDR2 SQIVND (reference sequence). This CDR3 is CASSRAPGSNQPQHF. The CDR3 region has the DNA TGTGCCAGTAGTAGGGCACCGGGTAGCAATCAGCCCCAGCATTTT.

The J gene is TRBJ2-2, the V gene TRBV5-1; 7 bases map to TRBD1. Trimming removed 3 bases from V and 9 bases from J; junction bases left unmatched: 11. Looked up from germline, CDR1 is SGHRS and CDR2 is YFSETQ. The CDR3 has 15 amino acids. The CDR3 spells CASSSRDREGRELFF. CDR3 nucleotides: TGCGCCAGCAGCTCACGAGACAGGGAAGGTCGGGAGCTGTTTTTT.

The rearrangement links TRBV7-9 to TRBJ1-6; 7 bases fit TRBD1. Per the germline V gene, CDR1 is SEHNR and CDR2 is FQNEAQ (reference sequence). This CDR3 has 14 residues. With 5 bases clipped from V and 10 bases from J, the junction kept 8 bases outside the gene matches. The CDR3: CASSRDSEGSPLHF. DNA of the CDR3: TGTGCCAGCAGCAGGGACAGTGAGGGGTCACCCCTCCACTTT.